This T cell receptor (beta chain) was recorded in a study of identical twins. Germline V gene lookup returns CDR1 MNHEY and CDR2 SMNVEV (reference sequence). CDR3 length equals 17 residues. Trimming cost V 3 bases and J 3 bases; bases outside gene matches: 12. A universal primer binding site was introduced by template switching. The final cDNA contained unique molecular identifiers. TCRdb reprocessed the 5' RACE reads with MiXCR, giving one entry per CDR3 protein. The sample holds hundreds of thousands of distinct CDR3 sequences; around 8.6% are singletons and the top ten take approximately 0.94%. These data were likewise used in another study, on yellow fever vaccine responses in identical twins.

V is TRBV27 and J is TRBJ2-7, with 9 nucleotides matching TRBD1. The sequence was collected from a woman aged 18-29 years in good health. The sample consisted of PBMCs. CDR3 in amino acids: CASSFLVSGQGNYEQYF. For the CDR3, the DNA is TGTGCCAGCAGTTTTTTGGTATCAGGACAGGGGAACTACGAGCAGTACTTC.